Listed below are T cell receptor beta chains from one sample, sequenced in a study of CD8 T cells in ankylosing spondylitis. TCRdb passed the 5' RACE reads through MiXCR, listing each CDR3 protein once. The sample lists over 600,000 distinct CDR3 sequences, 15% to 20% occurring once. Sequenced: blood, either unsorted or a sorted T cell fraction (not recorded which). The receptor source for this set is a male donor with ankylosing spondylitis. Each CDR3 is given with its conserved first and last residue. Each record gives: CDR3 DNA, CDR3 protein, clone size, D gene, J gene, V gene. The D gene is left open where the match is weak. Some rows have no size entry. The others give once, few or many, or a class for an expanded clone.

TGCAGTGCTTCCCTAGCGGCCTCTACCGATACGCAGTATTTT	CSASLAASTDTQYF	few	TRBD2	TRBJ2-3	TRBV20-1
TGTGCCAGCAGTTACGGGCCGGAGGGGTCGAACACTGAAGCTTTCTTT	CASSYGPEGSNTEAFF	few	.	TRBJ1-1	TRBV6-5
TGTGCCAGCAGTTTGGGGTGGGGACCTACGGGAACAGATACGCAGTATTTT	CASSLGWGPTGTDTQYF	.	.	TRBJ2-3	TRBV12-3/TRBV12-4
TGTGCCAGCAGTTTCACACAGGGGGTTGGCAATGAGCAGTTCTTC	CASSFTQGVGNEQFF	.	TRBD1	TRBJ2-1	TRBV12-3/TRBV12-4
TGCAGTGTTAAAGGGGCCACTTTAGCCAAAAACATTCAGTACTTC	CSVKGATLAKNIQYF	few	.	TRBJ2-4	TRBV20-1
TGTGCCAGTACTGCGGGCGGTTCAGGGGAGGCCAAAAACATTCAGTACTTC	CASTAGGSGEAKNIQYF	few	.	TRBJ2-4	TRBV6-2/TRBV6-3
TGCGCCAGCAGCCTATCGACCGACCAGTACTTC	CASSLSTDQYF	.	.	TRBJ2-5	TRBV5-1
TGTGCCACCAGCAGAGAGCGGACAGGGCAATACGAGCAGTACTTC	CATSRERTGQYEQYF	few	TRBD1	TRBJ2-7	TRBV15
TGCGCCAGCAGCCCGGGAGGGATCGAGCAGTACTTC	CASSPGGIEQYF	.	TRBD2	TRBJ2-7	TRBV5-1
TGTGCCAGCAGTCCGGGACTAGCGGACACCGGGGAGCTGTTTTTT	CASSPGLADTGELFF	.	TRBD2	TRBJ2-2	TRBV14